These T cell receptor beta chains were read from a single sample in a study of T cell responses to AZD1222 COVID-19 vaccine. Data came from immunoSEQ multiplex PCR; TCRdb stores just in-frame clones and leaves some out. This sample carries 140,000 or so clones, roughly 86% of them seen once, and the ten largest clones take about 5.4%. The sequenced sample was peripheral blood, obtained 28 days after the second dose of the MenACWY control vaccine. The origin of the receptors is an adult who received the MenACWY meningococcal vaccine as a control. The CDR3 runs from the conserved cysteine through the conserved F or W. A D gene is named only where the DNA matches it firmly. Expanded clones get a size class; other rows say once, few or many, or leave the size out.

CDR3 DNA,CDR3 protein,J gene,V gene,D gene,clone size
TGTGCCAGCAGCCAAGGGGGAGGACTAGCGGGACTAGAGACCCAGTACTTC,CASSQGGGLAGLETQYF,TRBJ2-5,TRBV3-1/TRBV3-2,TRBD2,NA
TGCGCCAGCAGCCAAGGGACCAACTCTGGAAACACCATATATTTT,CASSQGTNSGNTIYF,TRBJ1-3,TRBV4-3,NA,NA
TGTGCCAGCAGTTACGATACGGGTTTGCGGTACGAGCAGTACTTC,CASSYDTGLRYEQYF,TRBJ2-7,TRBV6-2/TRBV6-3,NA,NA
TGTGCCAGCAGCTTAGGGGGAGGAGGCACTGAAGCTTTCTTT,CASSLGGGGTEAFF,TRBJ1-1,TRBV7-8,NA,NA
TGTGCCAGCAGCCAAGATCAACCGGGGGCCCCTAACACCGGGGAGCTGTTTTTT,CASSQDQPGAPNTGELFF,TRBJ2-2,TRBV3-1/TRBV3-2,NA,NA
TGTGCCAGCAGCCGATACGTCTTGGGGGAGCTGTTTTTT,CASSRYVLGELFF,TRBJ2-2,TRBV14,NA,NA
TGTGCCAGCAGGCGACAGGGAGGCAATCAGCCCCAGCATTTT,CASRRQGGNQPQHF,TRBJ1-5,TRBV7-9,TRBD1,NA
TGTGCCAGCAGTGACAGCGACTATGGCTACACCTTC,CASSDSDYGYTF,TRBJ1-2,TRBV28,NA,NA
TGTGCCAGTAGTGTGATGAGGAGAGCTTTCTTT,CASSVMRRAFF,TRBJ1-1,TRBV19,NA,NA
TGTGCCAGCAGACTCATAGACTATGGCTACACCTTC,CASRLIDYGYTF,TRBJ1-2,TRBV7-2,NA,NA
TGTGCCAGCAGTCCTACTAGCTACGGAGCGGAGACCCAGTACTTC,CASSPTSYGAETQYF,TRBJ2-5,TRBV11-2,NA,NA
TGCGCCAGCAGCTTGACAGGGGTAAGCAATCAGCCCCAGCATTTT,CASSLTGVSNQPQHF,TRBJ1-5,TRBV5-1,TRBD1,NA
TGCGCCAGCAGCCCCGGGACAGGAAGAAATGAAAAACTGTTTTTT,CASSPGTGRNEKLFF,TRBJ1-4,TRBV5-1,TRBD1,NA
TGCGCCAGCAGCCAAGACCGGACAGGGGCCTACGAGCAGTACTTC,CASSQDRTGAYEQYF,TRBJ2-7,TRBV4-1,TRBD1,NA
TGTGCCAGCTCACCACCCAACAGGGTTAATGAAAAACTGTTTTTT,CASSPPNRVNEKLFF,TRBJ1-4,TRBV18,NA,once
TGTGCCAGCTCGCCCGGACAGGGAGAGACCCAGTACTTC,CASSPGQGETQYF,TRBJ2-5,TRBV18,TRBD1,NA
TGCAGCGGCGGACAGGGGCCCTACAATGAGCAGTTCTTC,CSGGQGPYNEQFF,TRBJ2-1,TRBV29-1,TRBD1,NA
TGTGCCACCAGCACCTCGACAGACCCTCTGTGGGGTGAAAAACTGTTTTTT,CATSTSTDPLWGEKLFF,TRBJ1-4,TRBV15,NA,NA
TGTGCCAGCAGCCGGACTACTCAATCCCCAGATACGCAGTATTTT,CASSRTTQSPDTQYF,TRBJ2-3,TRBV16,NA,NA
TGCGCCAGCAGCGGAACAGGGGGCGTTGGTACTGAAGCTTTCTTT,CASSGTGGVGTEAFF,TRBJ1-1,TRBV5-1,TRBD1,NA
TGCGCCAGCAGCTTCCAGCGGGGGTCCCAAGAGACCCAGTACTTC,CASSFQRGSQETQYF,TRBJ2-5,TRBV5-1,TRBD2,NA
TGTGCCAGCAGCGTATCGACAGGGACTAATGAAAAACTGTTTTTT,CASSVSTGTNEKLFF,TRBJ1-4,TRBV9,TRBD1,once
TGCGCCAGCAGCTTGGGACAGGTGGGAACTGAAGCTTTCTTT,CASSLGQVGTEAFF,TRBJ1-1,TRBV5-1,NA,once
TGTGCCAGCAGTTCGGGTGCGGGGGGTAGTCGGGAGCAGTACTTC,CASSSGAGGSREQYF,TRBJ2-7,TRBV6-2/TRBV6-3,TRBD2,NA
TGTGCCAGCAGAGACAGGGGGGTCAATCAGCCCCAGCATTTT,CASRDRGVNQPQHF,TRBJ1-5,TRBV6-1,TRBD1,NA
TGTGCCAGCTCACCAAGCCATCAAGAGACCCAGTACTTC,CASSPSHQETQYF,TRBJ2-5,TRBV18,NA,NA
TGTGCCAGCTCACCCACGGGACCGATGATGCCTATTGGCTACACCTTC,CASSPTGPMMPIGYTF,TRBJ1-2,TRBV18,NA,NA
TGCGCCAGCAGACTATTGGCGGACACCGGGGAGCTGTTTTTT,CASRLLADTGELFF,TRBJ2-2,TRBV5-1,NA,NA
TGTGCCAGCAGTTACTCGAGGGGGGACACTGAAGCTTTCTTT,CASSYSRGDTEAFF,TRBJ1-1,TRBV6-5,NA,few
TGTGCCAGCAGCCCCCGGGGAGATGGCTACACCTTC,CASSPRGDGYTF,TRBJ1-2,TRBV7-2,NA,NA
TGTGCCAGCAGTTTATCAGGCGGGAGGGCCGGCGAGCAGTACTTC,CASSLSGGRAGEQYF,TRBJ2-7,TRBV27,TRBD2,NA
TGTGCCACCAGCAGAGGGGGCACCTCCTATGGCTACACCTTC,CATSRGGTSYGYTF,TRBJ1-2,TRBV15,NA,NA
TGTGCCAGCAGCGTAGAGCCTGGCGGGAGTACAGATACGCAGTATTTT,CASSVEPGGSTDTQYF,TRBJ2-3,TRBV9,TRBD2,NA
TGTGCCAGTAGTATGTATGGGGCCTCTGAAGCTTTCTTT,CASSMYGASEAFF,TRBJ1-1,TRBV19,NA,once
TGTGCCAGCAGCCTCACGGGACTCCCAACAGATACGCAGTATTTT,CASSLTGLPTDTQYF,TRBJ2-3,TRBV7-2,NA,NA
TGTGCCAGCAGTCCTGCGGGACAGGCGGATGAGCAGTTCTTC,CASSPAGQADEQFF,TRBJ2-1,TRBV28,TRBD1,NA
TGCGCCAGCAGCCAAGAACCACTGGCCGGGCACGTTAGCAATCAGCCCCAGCATTTT,CASSQEPLAGHVSNQPQHF,TRBJ1-5,TRBV4-1,NA,NA
TGCGCCAGCAGCTCGGGGACAGGCAATCAGCCCCAGCATTTT,CASSSGTGNQPQHF,TRBJ1-5,TRBV5-1,TRBD1,NA
TGTGCCAGCAGCTTAGGCTATTTCCGGGACAGGCAAGGGGACTACGAGCAGTACTTC,CASSLGYFRDRQGDYEQYF,TRBJ2-7,TRBV7-9,TRBD1,NA
TGCGCCAGCAGCCAAGAGAAGCCTAGCGTTAGCTCCTACGAGCAGTACTTC,CASSQEKPSVSSYEQYF,TRBJ2-7,TRBV4-3,NA,NA
TGTGCCAGCAGCCATAAAACTAGCGGGAGCTACAATGAGCAGTTCTTC,CASSHKTSGSYNEQFF,TRBJ2-1,TRBV7-8,TRBD2,NA
TGTGCCAGCATCTTCGGACAGGCTTTCACAGATACGCAGTATTTT,CASIFGQAFTDTQYF,TRBJ2-3,TRBV7-9,TRBD1,NA
TGTGCCAGCAGTTTGGGGGGGGCGAGCTATGGCTACACCTTC,CASSLGGASYGYTF,TRBJ1-2,TRBV28,NA,NA
TGTGCCAGCACCGATAACAGGGGGCTACCGGATGAAAAACTGTTTTTT,CASTDNRGLPDEKLFF,TRBJ1-4,TRBV5-8,TRBD1,NA
TGTGCCATACCGGGGGCAACCATTGAAGCTTTCTTT,CAIPGATIEAFF,TRBJ1-1,TRBV2,NA,NA
TGTGCCACCAGTATCGGCACGAACACTGAAGCTTTCTTT,CATSIGTNTEAFF,TRBJ1-1,TRBV24-1,NA,NA
TGTGCCAGCAGCGTAGCTTGGGGGAGGGGGCCCTACGAGCAGTACTTC,CASSVAWGRGPYEQYF,TRBJ2-7,TRBV9,NA,many
TGTGCCAGCAGCTCCGGACAGGGGGCCTACGAGCAGTACTTC,CASSSGQGAYEQYF,TRBJ2-7,TRBV9,TRBD1,NA
TGTGCCTCCAGGCGAGAGGGGGGAAAGAACACTGAAGCTTTCTTT,CASRREGGKNTEAFF,TRBJ1-1,TRBV6-4,NA,few
TGTGCCAGCAGCAGGGGGCAGGGCACTGAAGCTTTCTTT,CASSRGQGTEAFF,TRBJ1-1,TRBV7-2,TRBD1,NA
TGTGCCAGCAGCTTACAGGTGAACACTGAAGCTTTCTTT,CASSLQVNTEAFF,TRBJ1-1,TRBV7-2,NA,NA